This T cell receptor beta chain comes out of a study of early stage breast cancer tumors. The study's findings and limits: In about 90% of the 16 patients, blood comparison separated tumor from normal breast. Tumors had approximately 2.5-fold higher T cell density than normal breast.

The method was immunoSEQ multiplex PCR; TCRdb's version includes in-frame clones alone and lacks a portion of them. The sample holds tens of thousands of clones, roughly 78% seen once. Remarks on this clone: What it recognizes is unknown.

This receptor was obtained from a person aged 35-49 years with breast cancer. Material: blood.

For the CDR3, the DNA is TGTGCCAGCAGACGCCTAGACTCGACAGGGGCCGGACCCGATACGCAGTATTTT. This codes for CASRRLDSTGAGPDTQYF. V and J are TRBV27 and TRBJ2-3; 8 bases are a match to TRBD1. The germline gives CDR1 MNHEY, CDR2 SMNVEV (reference sequence). The CDR3 consists of 18 residues. V gave up 6 bases and J gave up 6 bases; unmatched junction bases: 20.